The 24 T cell receptor beta chains below were found in one sample sequenced in a study of T cell changes during pregnancy in multiple sclerosis. Libraries were prepared by immunoSEQ multiplex PCR; TCRdb keeps only in-frame clonotypes and omits some of them. The table records about 50,000 clones, over 80% of them present only once. This sample comprised CD4+ T cells from peripheral blood mononuclear cells, obtained in the third trimester of pregnancy. All receptors derive from a female donor with multiple sclerosis, enrolled in a pregnancy study.

V and J are TRBV7-3 and TRBJ1-2, with TRBD1 matching 11 bases. V trimming: 4 bases; J trimming: 4 bases; junction bases outside the gene matches: 5. CDR1 SGHTA and CDR2 FQGTGA come from the germline V gene. CDR3 length equals 15 residues. Here the CDR3 reads CASSSRTGGLYGYTF. CDR3 nucleotide sequence: TGTGCCAGCAGCTCACGGACAGGGGGCCTCTATGGCTACACCTTC. The whole variable domain, remainder taken from reference TRBV7-3 and TRBJ1-2, is GAGVSQTPSNKVTEKGKYVELRCDPISGHTALYWYRQSLGQGPEFLIYFQGTGAADDSGLPNDRFFAVRPEGSVSTLKIQRTERGDSAVYLCASSSRTGGLYGYTFGSGTRLTVV.

With respect to this clone: The sample holds other DNA sequences that translate to the same CDR3. This rearrangement joins TRBV9 to TRBJ2-2; maybe TRBD2 (6 bases). V was pared by 5 bases and J by 4 bases, with 15 bases between. The CDR3 is 15 residues long. Germline loops: CDR1 SGDLS, CDR2 YYNGEE. CDR3 DNA: TGTGCCAGCAGTCCGCGGGGCGAATTCACCGGGGAGCTGTTTTTT. Residues: CASSPRGEFTGELFF.

The chain links TRBV6-4 to TRBJ2-3; TRBD2 aligns across 10 bases. The CDR3 is 16 amino acids. V dropped 2 bases and J dropped 2; count of bases not matched to a gene: 4. Germline V gives CDR1 MRHNA, CDR2 SNTAGT. CDR3 coding DNA: TGTGCCAGCAGTGACGGAGCGGGGGGGCCCACAGATACGCAGTATTTT. This sequence encodes CASSDGAGGPTDTQYF.

The chain couples TRBV28 to TRBJ1-2; maybe TRBD1 (5 bases). CDR3 length: 15 amino acids. The V gene's germline CDR1 is MDHEN and CDR2 SYDVKM. Trimming took off 5 bases at V and 8 bases at J, with 21 bases between the two ends. For the CDR3, the DNA is TGTGCCAGCAGTGGCCACACTCAAGGGGAGGGCGGCTACACCTTC. Protein: CASSGHTQGEGGYTF.

In this sample, this clone turned up a few times. The CDR3 sequence: CASSPQGHTIYF. As DNA, the CDR3 is TGTGCCAGCAGCCCCCAGGGCCACACCATATATTTT. The V call is TRBV9, the J call TRBJ1-3, with D perhaps TRBD1 (5 bases). Per the germline V gene, CDR1 is SGDLS and CDR2 is YYNGEE. The CDR3 has 12 residues. V was clipped by 4 bases and J by 8 bases, with 10 bases between them.

The chain uses TRBV9 and TRBJ2-3; 7 bases line up with TRBD2. Germline CDR1 SGDLS, CDR2 YYNGEE. V shed 0 bases and J 0 bases; nucleotides not matched to a gene: 4. This CDR3 is 16 amino acids long. The CDR3: CASSVAGLVSTDTQYF. DNA of the CDR3: TGTGCCAGCAGCGTAGCCGGACTAGTGAGCACAGATACGCAGTATTTT.

The chain employs TRBV6-1 and TRBJ1-4; no reliable D call. Germline loops: CDR1 MNHNS, CDR2 SASEGT. The CDR3 has 13 amino acids. Trimming left V 7 bases short and J 0 bases short, with 6 bases between. CDR3 residues: CASTRATNEKLFF. The CDR3 DNA follows: TGTGCCAGCACACGGGCAACTAATGAAAAACTGTTTTTT.

The chain uses TRBV30 and TRBJ1-2; the D gene is possibly TRBD1 (6 bases). The CDR3 has 13 residues. Trimming left V 3 bases short and J 5 bases short, with 13 bases between. The germline V gene has CDR1 GTSNPN and CDR2 SVGIG (reference sequence). The CDR3 nucleotides read TGTGCCTGGAGAGCGGACAGACTGTATGGCTACACCTTC. Translating it yields CAWRADRLYGYTF.

The chain uses TRBV9 and TRBJ2-7; 10 nucleotides agree with TRBD2. With 4 bases clipped from V and 0 bases from J, the junction kept 7 bases outside the gene matches. CDR3 size: 16 residues. Germline V gene lookup returns CDR1 SGDLS and CDR2 YYNGEE. DNA for the CDR3: TGTGCCAGCAGCCCGGGGACTAGCGCTGACTCCTACGAGCAGTACTTC. Encoded protein: CASSPGTSADSYEQYF.

The chain uses TRBV10-2 and TRBJ1-2; tentative D call: TRBD1 (5 bases). Per germline, CDR1 WSHSY and CDR2 SAAADI. V was trimmed by 6 bases and J by 1 base, leaving 9 bases between them. The CDR3 has 13 amino acids. The CDR3 bases are TGCGCCAGCAGGGGGGGGTTTAACTATGGCTACACCTTC. Its translation is CASRGGFNYGYTF.

CDR3 DNA sequence: TGTGCCAGCAGCTACGGGGGGGGGAGCACAGATACGCAGTATTTT. The encoded protein is CASSYGGGSTDTQYF. J is TRBJ2-3 and V is TRBV7-3; TRBD2 matches at 8 bases. The germline V gene has CDR1 SGHTA and CDR2 FQGTGA. V shed 4 bases, J shed 0 bases, and the junction held 3 bases outside the gene matches. There are 15 residues in the CDR3. The variable domain in full, completed from reference TRBV7-3 and TRBJ2-3, reads GAGVSQTPSNKVTEKGKYVELRCDPISGHTALYWYRQSLGQGPEFLIYFQGTGAADDSGLPNDRFFAVRPEGSVSTLKIQRTERGDSAVYLCASSYGGGSTDTQYFGPGTRLTVL.

Remarks on this clone: An end of the junction does not agree with germline; a read error may underlie this. The chain recombines TRBV10-3 with TRBJ2-1; 10 bases are shared with TRBD2. This CDR3 is built from 17 residues. CDR1 is ENHRY and CDR2 is SYGVKD in the germline V gene. The CDR3 region is CAIMPRGSQRGGQSLVF. In nucleotides, the CDR3 is TGTGCCATCATGCCTAGGGGATCTCAGCGGGGGGGGCAATCTCTAGTCTTC.

The rearrangement uses TRBV11-2 and TRBJ1-5; no clear D gene. Trimming stripped 5 bases from V and 5 bases from J, with 19 bases between. This CDR3 has 16 residues. CDR1 is SGHAT, CDR2 FQNNGV, per germline. The DNA for the CDR3 is TGTGCCAGCAGCCCAACCTATTCCCGGCGGGATCAGCCCCAGCATTTT. Amino acids: CASSPTYSRRDQPQHF.

The genes are TRBV9 and TRBJ2-6; a weak D match, TRBD1 (6 bases). Per the germline V gene, CDR1 is SGDLS and CDR2 is YYNGEE. The V end was cut by 3 bases, the J end by 1 base, with 11 bases between. The CDR3 covers 16 residues. CDR3 in amino acids: CASSATQGSGANVLTF. The CDR3 DNA follows: TGTGCCAGCAGCGCCACTCAGGGGTCTGGGGCCAACGTCCTGACTTTC.

The CDR3 sequence is CASSPMWTGDEQYF. CDR3 nucleotides: TGTGCCAGCAGCCCTATGTGGACAGGGGACGAGCAGTACTTC. The chain is built from TRBV7-9 and TRBJ2-7, with TRBD1 matching 9 bases. Germline V gene sequence: CDR1 SEHNR, CDR2 FQNEAQ (reference sequence). Trimming removed 5 bases from V and 5 bases from J; junction bases left unmatched: 7. The CDR3 runs 14 residues.

This chain joins TRBV7-2 and TRBJ2-1; D is perhaps TRBD2 (6 bases). V shed 1 base and J shed 8 bases, with 12 bases lying between them. The CDR3 length is 14 residues. The germline V gene has CDR1 SGHTA and CDR2 FQGNSA. The CDR3, as DNA: TGTGCCAGCAGCTTAGGAGGCGGGGTCCATGAGCAGTTCTTC. Encoded protein: CASSLGGGVHEQFF.

The chain employs TRBV19 and TRBJ1-4; the match to TRBD1 covers 8 bases. Germline-derived CDR1 and CDR2 are LNHDA and SQIVND (reference sequence). With 7 bases clipped from V and 8 bases from J, the junction kept 9 bases outside the gene matches. The CDR3 covers 14 residues. The CDR3 sequence: CASNRRAGGEKLFF. In DNA form, the CDR3 reads TGTGCCAGTAACCGAAGGGCAGGGGGCGAAAAACTGTTTTTT.

The V gene is TRBV18, the J gene TRBJ1-1, with 7 bases lining up with TRBD1. The junction had 9 bases not matched to a gene; V was cut back by 3 bases and J by 5 bases. The CDR3 is 15 residues long. Germline lookup yields CDR1 KGHSH and CDR2 LQKENI. The CDR3 sequence is CASSPTYRGGTEAFF. CDR3 nucleotides: TGTGCCAGCTCACCTACTTACAGGGGTGGAACTGAAGCTTTCTTT.

This chain joins TRBV5-8 and TRBJ1-5, with D tentatively TRBD1 (6 bases). Germline V gene data show CDR1 as SGHTS and CDR2 as YDEGEE. The length of the CDR3 is 14 residues. The V end was cut by 5 bases, the J end by 4 bases, with 13 bases between. CDR3 region: CASSLDRSNQPQHF. The CDR3 DNA reads as TGTGCCAGCAGTTTAGACAGGTCAAATCAGCCCCAGCATTTT.

The chain links TRBV5-4 to TRBJ2-5; the D gene is possibly TRBD1 (5 bases). Trimming left V 1 base short and J 5 bases short, with 21 bases between. The CDR3 extends over 17 amino acids. Germline CDR1 and CDR2: SGHNT and YYREEE (reference sequence). CDR3 in DNA: TGTGCCAGCAGCTTGAAATCCACAGGCCCCCCAAGGGAGACCCAGTACTTC. Its translation is CASSLKSTGPPRETQYF.

The chain recombines TRBV4-3 with TRBJ2-5; 10 bases align to TRBD2. The CDR3 length is 17 residues. Germline-derived CDR1 and CDR2 are LGHNA and YSLEER. The trim removed 1 base at V and 0 bases at J, leaving 5 bases unmatched. The CDR3 bases are TGCGCCAGCAGCCAAGGGACACTAGCGGGGTACCAAGAGACCCAGTACTTC. Translated, it gives CASSQGTLAGYQETQYF.

This chain uses TRBV10-3 with TRBJ1-5, with 10 bases fitting TRBD1. The length of the CDR3 is 14 residues. Trimming removed 6 bases from V and 5 bases from J; junction bases left unmatched: 4. Germline CDR1 reads ENHRY; CDR2 reads SYGVKD. CDR3 DNA sequence: TGTGCCATCAGGACCGGGACAGGGGATCAGCCCCAGCATTTT. Translated, it gives CAIRTGTGDQPQHF.

This clone has just a few counts. The chain recombines TRBV9 with TRBJ1-1, with 8 bases lining up with TRBD1. Germline V gene data show CDR1 as SGDLS and CDR2 as YYNGEE. Germline trimming cut 4 bases from V and 1 base from J; bases unmatched to any gene: 6. CDR3 length: 15 amino acids. CDR3 residues: CASSFSGGANTEAFF. The CDR3 DNA reads as TGTGCCAGCAGCTTCTCAGGGGGCGCGAACACTGAAGCTTTCTTT.

This chain joins TRBV5-1 and TRBJ2-7; D might be TRBD2 (5 bases). With 4 bases removed from V and 7 bases from J, the gap between germline ends came to 9 bases. The CDR3 has 11 amino acids. Per the germline V gene, CDR1 is SGHRS and CDR2 is YFSETQ. The CDR3 DNA reads as TGCGCCAGCAGCGCCGCGGGTGAGCAGTACTTC. Its translation: CASSAAGEQYF.